The sequence of this TCR beta chain was determined in a study of blood T cell repertoires in COVID-19. Whole-study context: Some COVID-19 samples were acute and others convalescent; all came from the United States, Italy and Spain. PBMCs, B-cell-depleted T cells, or T cells were the source of the cDNA or gDNA that made up the material.

The CDR3 has 16 residues. Germline V gives CDR1 SGHRS, CDR2 YFSETQ. The V and J ends lost 4 bases and 0 bases, in that order; junction bases with no gene match: 8. Methods used by the authors: Reference gene primer amplification gave nucleated cell count estimates. Data came from immunoSEQ multiplex PCR; TCRdb stores just in-frame clones and leaves some out. The V and J calls and the clone size are those of that table, but D and trimming were determined from the DNA. The table lists 200,000 to 300,000 clones, roughly 90% of them singletons. The chain joins TRBV5-1 to TRBJ1-1; 8 bases map to TRBD1. The sample consisted of peripheral blood. The receptor was derived from a man between 60 and 75 years old who had recovered from COVID-19. The CDR3 loop is CASSDGTGVMNTEAFF. In DNA, the CDR3 is TGCGCCAGCAGCGACGGGACAGGAGTTATGAACACTGAAGCTTTCTTT.